A few counts support the clone carrying this TCR beta chain. The sample comes from a study of CD8 T cells in ankylosing spondylitis. TCRdb re-called the 5' RACE reads through MiXCR, storing one row per CDR3 protein. This table holds around 250,000 distinct CDR3 sequences, around 32% found once. V was clipped by 4 bases and J by 5 bases; unmatched bases: 10. Per germline, CDR1 LNHNV and CDR2 YYDKDF (reference sequence). The length of the CDR3 is 15 residues. The sample comprised blood, either unsorted or a sorted T cell fraction (not recorded which). The rearrangement joins TRBV15 to TRBJ1-1, with 7 bases lining up with TRBD1. This receptor was taken from a male donor with ankylosing spondylitis or in good health (not recorded which). In nucleotides, the CDR3 is TGTGCCACCAGCATCCTAAGGGACAGTAAGACTGAAGCTTTCTTT. Translated: CATSILRDSKTEAFF. Complete variable domain (other parts from reference TRBV15 and TRBJ1-1): DAMVIQNPRYQVTQFGKPVTLSCSQTLNHNVMYWYQQKSSQAPKLLFHYYDKDFNNEADTPDNFQSRRPNTSFCFLDIRSPGLGDTAMYLCATSILRDSKTEAFFGQGTRLTVV.